One sample yielded the 5 T cell receptor beta chains listed below, sequenced in a study of T cell responses to AZD1222 COVID-19 vaccine. Here immunoSEQ multiplex PCR was the method, and the copy in TCRdb shows in-frame clones only, minus some. The table lists some 180,000 clones, roughly 91% of them singletons. The sample here was peripheral blood, taken 28 days after the second AZD1222 dose. The receptors come from an adult who received the AZD1222 COVID-19 vaccine.

The CDR3 is CATSEGWNEKLFF. The CDR3 DNA reads TGTGCCACCTCGGAGGGGTGGAATGAAAAACTGTTTTTT. V is TRBV27 and J is TRBJ1-4, with D possibly matching TRBD1 (5 bases). The CDR3 runs to 13 residues. Trimming took 10 bases from V and 5 from J, leaving 14 bases between them. Per germline, CDR1 MNHEY and CDR2 SMNVEV (reference sequence).

The V call is TRBV11-3, the J call TRBJ2-2; 9 bases map to TRBD2. With V trimmed by 5 bases and J by 6 bases, 7 bases remained unmatched. The length of the CDR3 is 15 residues. Germline V gives CDR1 SGHNT, CDR2 YENEEA. CDR3 loop: CASSPSGGPAGELFF. The CDR3 nucleotides read TGTGCCAGCAGCCCCAGCGGGGGGCCGGCCGGGGAGCTGTTTTTT.

The chain employs TRBV6-4 and TRBJ2-1; 8 positions agree with TRBD2. V gave up 2 bases and J gave up 7 bases; unmatched junction bases: 7. The CDR3 is 15 residues long. In germline, CDR1 is MRHNA, CDR2 SNTAGT. DNA of the CDR3: TGTGCCAGCAGTGACGTACTAGCGGTAGGAAATGAGCAGTTCTTC. It codes for CASSDVLAVGNEQFF.

The chain has TRBV20-1 and TRBJ1-3; D unresolved. Trimming stripped 1 base from V and 6 bases from J, with 4 bases between. Per the germline V gene, CDR1 is DFQATT and CDR2 is SNEGSKA (reference sequence). The CDR3 sequence is 11 residues long. The DNA for the CDR3 is TGCAGTGCTAGAGGGGAAAACACCATATATTTT. The encoded protein is CSARGENTIYF.

The chain has TRBV19 and TRBJ1-2; D is unresolved. The CDR3 runs 14 residues. The germline V and J ends were trimmed by 1 base and 0 bases, with 6 bases remaining between them. The V gene's germline CDR1 is LNHDA and CDR2 SQIVND (reference sequence). The CDR3 loop is CASSIVPANYGYTF. DNA of the CDR3: TGTGCCAGTAGTATAGTTCCTGCTAACTATGGCTACACCTTC.